The rows below give T cell receptor beta chains drawn from one sample of a study of T cell responses to AZD1222 COVID-19 vaccine. Generated by immunoSEQ multiplex PCR, the TCRdb table keeps only in-frame clones and is missing some. In the table there are 140,000 to 150,000 clones, 93% of which are singletons. The specimen was peripheral blood, collected on day 0 of AZD1222 vaccination. These receptors were obtained from an adult in good health. Each CDR3 is given with its conserved first and last residue. Fields, in order: D gene, V gene, J gene, CDR3 DNA, CDR3 protein. D genes are given only for firm matches.

TRBD1	TRBV10-2	TRBJ1-5	TGCGCCAGCACCACGGGGACAGGGGAAGGTCAGCCCCAGCATTTT	CASTTGTGEGQPQHF
-	TRBV5-4	TRBJ1-5	TGTGCCAGCAGCGTACAGGGAGTCAATCAGCCCCAGCATTTT	CASSVQGVNQPQHF
-	TRBV7-9	TRBJ2-7	TGTGCCAGCAGCTCCCGAGGTGTGGGTACCTACGAGCAGTACTTC	CASSSRGVGTYEQYF
-	TRBV14	TRBJ1-1	TGTGCCAGCAGCCAAGACAGGGAGTGGAACACTGAAGCTTTCTTT	CASSQDREWNTEAFF
-	TRBV5-4	TRBJ2-1	TGTGCCAGCAGTAGAGGGGGGCTCTCCTACAATGAGCAGTTCTTC	CASSRGGLSYNEQFF
-	TRBV7-2	TRBJ2-1	TGTGCCAGCAGCTCCCGTAAGGCGGCAATATACAATGAGCAGTTCTTC	CASSSRKAAIYNEQFF
TRBD2	TRBV5-1	TRBJ2-1	TGCGCCAGCAGCTTGGGACTAGCGGGGTACAATGAGCAGTTCTTC	CASSLGLAGYNEQFF
-	TRBV7-2	TRBJ1-5	TGTGCCAGCAGCTTAGTACGTGGATCTGTTAGCAATCAGCCCCAGCATTTT	CASSLVRGSVSNQPQHF
-	TRBV5-1	TRBJ1-1	TGCGCCAGCAGCTTGGCAGGGATCCACACTGAAGCTTTCTTT	CASSLAGIHTEAFF
-	TRBV2	TRBJ2-5	TGTGCCAGCAGCTCCCAGGGAAGTGAGACCCAGTACTTC	CASSSQGSETQYF
-	TRBV27	TRBJ2-7	TGTGCCAGCAGTCTCAGGGTTCCCTCCTACGAGCAGTACTTC	CASSLRVPSYEQYF
-	TRBV28	TRBJ2-7	TGTGCCAGCAGCCCCCGCTACGAGCAGTACTTC	CASSPRYEQYF
-	TRBV5-1	TRBJ2-5	TGCGCCAGCAGCCGTCACACCGGGACTCAGGAGGAGACCCAGTACTTC	CASSRHTGTQEETQYF